This T cell receptor (beta chain) was identified during a study of cytomegalovirus exposure and HLA in healthy donors. The donors were part of the validation cohort of roughly 130 subjects. That cohort was separate from the first cohort, which comprised under 700 subjects. The CDR3 extends over 19 amino acids. Trimming at V came to 3 bases and at J to 0 bases, leaving 11 bases not matched to a gene. CDR1 is SGHTA and CDR2 is FQGNSA in the germline V gene. Sequencing used immunoSEQ multiplex PCR; TCRdb keeps in-frame clones, though not all of them. The data contain approximately 160,000 clones, about 90% of them seen just once; the ten biggest clones take up 3% to 3.5%.

Material for sequencing was PBMCs. This clonotype originated in a woman aged 18-29 years in good health and CMV-seropositive. The chain couples TRBV7-2 to TRBJ2-2; the match to TRBD1 covers 9 bases. CDR3 nucleotides: TGTGCCAGCAGCTTCAACAGGGGGCAATGGGGAACGAACACCGGGGAGCTGTTTTTT. Translating gives CASSFNRGQWGTNTGELFF. The full variable domain, in which reference TRBV7-2 and TRBJ2-2 provide the parts outside the CDR3, is GAGVSQSPSNKVTEKGKDVELRCDPISGHTALYWYRQSLGQGLEFLIYFQGNSAPDKSGLPSDRFSAERTGGSVSTLTIQRTQQEDSAVYLCASSFNRGQWGTNTGELFFGEGSRLTVL.